Below, 27 T cell receptor beta chains from the same sample are listed, as sequenced in a study of T cell responses to AZD1222 COVID-19 vaccine. Libraries were prepared by immunoSEQ multiplex PCR; TCRdb keeps only in-frame clonotypes and omits some of them. Of 180,000 or so clones listed, approximately 94% are singletons. Sequences were derived from peripheral blood, sampled on day 0 of AZD1222 vaccination. The receptors stem from an adult in good health.

This clone was observed a single time. The rearrangement uses TRBV11-3 and TRBJ2-3; possible D gene TRBD1, 7 bases. The CDR3 totals 13 residues. V gave up 5 bases and J gave up 3 bases, with 9 bases separating them. Per the germline V gene, CDR1 is SGHNT and CDR2 is YENEEA. This chain's CDR3 is CASSAGGTDTQYF. The CDR3 DNA sequence: TGTGCCAGCAGCGCAGGGGGGACAGATACGCAGTATTTT.

This chain uses TRBV28 with TRBJ2-7; TRBD2 matches at 10 bases. Germline trimming cut 3 bases from V and 6 bases from J; bases unmatched to any gene: 14. The CDR3 has 17 amino acids. CDR1 is MDHEN, CDR2 SYDVKM, per germline. The CDR3 loop is CASSFRDLAGGGREQYF. The CDR3 nucleotides are TGTGCCAGCAGTTTTAGGGACTTAGCGGGAGGAGGTCGCGAGCAGTACTTC.

J is TRBJ2-1 and V is TRBV6-5, with 10 nucleotides matching TRBD2. Germline values: CDR1 MNHEY, CDR2 SVGAGI. With 8 bases clipped from V and 5 bases from J, the junction kept 6 bases outside the gene matches. The CDR3 consists of 14 residues. The CDR3 region has the DNA TGTGCCAGCGCGCTAGCGGGAGAGCACAATGAGCAGTTCTTC. Encoded protein: CASALAGEHNEQFF.

The chain uses TRBV12-3 or TRBV12-4 and TRBJ2-7; 7 bases are shared with TRBD1. The CDR3 is made up of 13 amino acids. V lost 6 bases, J lost 0 bases, and 2 bases stayed unmatched. CDR3 in DNA: TGTGCCAGCAGGGGGACAGTCTCCTACGAGCAGTACTTC. Protein: CASRGTVSYEQYF.

V and J are TRBV5-1 and TRBJ2-7; perhaps TRBD1 as D (6 bases). The CDR3 runs 12 residues. The germline V and J ends were trimmed by 4 bases and 5 bases, with 10 bases remaining between them. Germline CDR1 is SGHRS and CDR2 is YFSETQ. CDR3 residues: CASSPDRNEQYF. In nucleotides, the CDR3 is TGCGCCAGCAGCCCCGACAGGAACGAGCAGTACTTC.

This chain uses TRBV6-1 with TRBJ1-1; TRBD1 aligns across 7 bases. Per germline, CDR1 MNHNS and CDR2 SASEGT. The CDR3 covers 14 residues. Trimming cost V 3 bases and J 1 base; bases outside gene matches: 2. Here the CDR3 reads CASSEGTENTEAFF. CDR3 bases: TGTGCCAGCAGTGAGGGGACAGAGAACACTGAAGCTTTCTTT.

This chain uses TRBV27 with TRBJ1-5; no firm D call. This CDR3 has 15 residues. Between the trimmed V and J ends, which lost 2 bases and 1 base, there was a span of 9 bases. CDR1 MNHEY and CDR2 SMNVEV come from the germline V gene (reference sequence). Here the CDR3 reads CASSLTLLSNQPQHF. For the CDR3, the DNA is TGTGCCAGCAGTTTAACACTACTAAGCAATCAGCCCCAGCATTTT.

V and J are TRBV5-5 and TRBJ2-7; D is ambiguous. The germline gives CDR1 SGHKS, CDR2 YYEKEE (reference sequence). CDR3 size: 14 residues. V was shortened by 0 bases and J by 7 bases, with 14 bases between the two germline ends. The CDR3: CASSLASTIVEQYF. The CDR3 nucleotides read TGTGCCAGCAGCTTGGCCAGCACAATTGTGGAGCAGTACTTC.

This clone came up a few times. The rearrangement joins TRBV11-2 to TRBJ2-5, with 9 bases matching TRBD1. From germline, CDR1 is SGHAT and CDR2 FQNNGV. V dropped 5 bases and J dropped 3; count of bases not matched to a gene: 7. The CDR3 is 15 amino acids. The CDR3: CASSQGDRAKETQYF. CDR3 in DNA: TGTGCCAGCAGCCAAGGGGACAGGGCAAAAGAGACCCAGTACTTC.

The chain combines TRBV5-5 with TRBJ1-6; TRBD1 is a possible D gene (6 bases). This CDR3 comprises 15 residues. The V end was cut by 3 bases, the J end by 7 bases, with 14 bases between. The V gene's germline CDR1 is SGHKS and CDR2 YYEKEE (reference sequence). The CDR3 coding sequence is TGTGCCAGCAGCTGGGGGGCGGGGGGAAATTCACCCCTCCACTTT. Protein product: CASSWGAGGNSPLHF.

The chain couples TRBV30 to TRBJ1-3; 8 bases are shared with TRBD1. The CDR3 totals 14 residues. The germline V gene encodes CDR1 GTSNPN and CDR2 SVGIG (reference sequence). The junction had 4 bases not matched to a gene; V was cut back by 2 bases and J by 4 bases. For the CDR3, the DNA is TGTGCCTGGAGTCAGGGGGCGCGCGGAAACACCATATATTTT. It translates to CAWSQGARGNTIYF.

V and J are TRBV5-4 and TRBJ2-7, with D uncertain. Germline CDR1 reads SGHNT; CDR2 reads YYREEE (reference sequence). The CDR3 extends over 14 amino acids. The V end lost 9 bases, the J end lost 4 bases, and 20 bases lay between the germline ends. The CDR3 DNA follows: TGTGCCACCCAATCACGAACCCCCCCTTACGAGCAGTACTTC. Translated, it gives CATQSRTPPYEQYF.

The J gene is TRBJ1-2, the V gene TRBV13; D remains unclear. CDR3 length: 16 residues. The germline V gene has CDR1 PRHDT and CDR2 FYEKMQ (reference sequence). V dropped 2 bases and J dropped 1 base, with 14 bases sitting between them. The CDR3 reads CASSLRGPTDNYGYTF. In DNA, the CDR3 is TGTGCCAGCAGCTTAAGAGGGCCCACGGATAACTATGGCTACACCTTC.

The chain has TRBV28 and TRBJ2-3; 10 nucleotides match TRBD2. Germline V CDR1 and CDR2: MDHEN, SYDVKM. The CDR3 sequence is 17 residues long. Losses at the gene ends were 2 bases for V and 4 bases for J; bases not matched to a gene: 9. The CDR3 DNA reads TGTGCCAGCAGTTTACCCTCTAGCGGGAGAGAGGCAGATACGCAGTATTTT. It codes for CASSLPSSGREADTQYF.

V and J are TRBV19 and TRBJ2-5; possibly TRBD2 for D (5 bases). Deletions cut 5 bases from V and 1 base from J, with 17 bases between. This CDR3 contains 16 residues. CDR1 is LNHDA, CDR2 SQIVND, per germline (reference sequence). For the CDR3, the DNA is TGTGCCAGTAGTCTTTCCGGGGTCTTAAGCCAAGAGACCCAGTACTTC. Translated: CASSLSGVLSQETQYF.

This chain links TRBV4-1 with TRBJ1-1; unclear D gene. Germline V lookup: CDR1 MGHRA, CDR2 YSYEKL. The V and J ends lost 6 bases and 4 bases respectively, with 6 bases between them. The CDR3 is 11 residues long. The CDR3 nucleotides are TGCGCCAGCAGGATGGGCACTGAAGCTTTCTTT. The encoded protein is CASRMGTEAFF.

This chain uses TRBV5-4 with TRBJ2-5, with D perhaps matching TRBD1 (5 bases). The CDR3 extends over 13 amino acids. V gave up 4 bases and J gave up 4 bases, with 11 bases separating them. CDR1 and CDR2 from the germline V gene are SGHNT and YYREEE (reference sequence). In nucleotides, the CDR3 is TGTGCCAGCAGCAGGCAGGGAAGAGAGACCCAGTACTTC. Encoded protein: CASSRQGRETQYF.

The chain combines TRBV5-1 with TRBJ2-7; perhaps TRBD1 as D (5 bases). In germline, CDR1 is SGHRS, CDR2 YFSETQ. Deletions cut 4 bases from V and 3 bases from J, with 23 bases between. CDR3 size: 17 residues. The CDR3 here is CASSGVNQGSISYEQYF. Here the CDR3 DNA reads TGCGCCAGCAGCGGGGTAAATCAGGGCTCTATAAGCTACGAGCAGTACTTC.

The chain combines TRBV7-2 with TRBJ2-3; TRBD2 matches at 12 bases. Germline V gives CDR1 SGHTA, CDR2 FQGNSA. The CDR3 contains 17 residues. Losses at the gene ends were 6 bases for V and 3 bases for J; bases not matched to a gene: 10. CDR3 protein: CASSRRTSGVVTDTQYF. Here the CDR3 DNA reads TGTGCCAGCAGTAGAAGGACTAGCGGGGTGGTTACAGATACGCAGTATTTT.

In DNA form, the CDR3 reads TGCAGCGTTGAAAGAACCTTGGGGGGTGGCTACACCTTC. Its protein product is CSVERTLGGGYTF. V usage is TRBV29-1 and J usage is TRBJ1-2; a possible D gene is TRBD1 (5 bases). Per germline, CDR1 SQVTM and CDR2 ANQGSEA. CDR3 size: 13 residues. V lost 2 bases to trimming and J lost 7 bases, with 14 bases between them.

The chain has TRBV30 and TRBJ2-5; D gene unclear. The V gene's germline CDR1 is GTSNPN and CDR2 SVGIG (reference sequence). CDR3 length: 13 residues. Trimming left V 3 bases short and J 1 base short, with 9 bases between. Here the CDR3 DNA reads TGTGCCTGGAGCCCCATGCTCCAAGAGACCCAGTACTTC. Its protein product is CAWSPMLQETQYF. Using reference TRBV30 and TRBJ2-5 for the parts outside the CDR3, the full variable domain is SQTIHQWPATLVQPVGSPLSLECTVEGTSNPNLYWYRQAAGRGLQLLFYSVGIGQISSEVPQNLSASRPQDRQFILSSKKLLLSDSGFYLCAWSPMLQETQYFGPGTRLLVL.

The rearrangement uses TRBV6-6 and TRBJ2-7; possible D gene TRBD1, 5 bases. Trimming pared 8 bases from V and 2 bases from J, leaving 13 bases between. CDR3 length: 13 amino acids. The germline V gene encodes CDR1 MNHNY and CDR2 SVGAGI (reference sequence). CDR3 sequence: CASSSGNTYEQYF. The CDR3 nucleotides are TGTGCCAGCTCCTCAGGGAATACCTACGAGCAGTACTTC.

The rearrangement joins TRBV7-9 to TRBJ2-1; TRBD2 matches at 11 bases. The CDR3 sequence is 14 residues long. V shed 5 bases and J 9 bases; nucleotides not matched to a gene: 6. Per germline, CDR1 SEHNR and CDR2 FQNEAQ (reference sequence). CDR3 in DNA: TGTGCCAGCAGCCTTAGCGGGAGGGACGGTGAGCAGTTCTTC. It is translated as CASSLSGRDGEQFF.

This clone has only one observation. This chain joins TRBV27 and TRBJ1-1; D might be TRBD1 (5 bases). The germline gives CDR1 MNHEY, CDR2 SMNVEV (reference sequence). Between the trimmed V and J ends, which lost 4 bases and 5 bases, there was a span of 8 bases. The length of the CDR3 is 12 residues. The chain's CDR3 is CASSSGGTEAFF. The CDR3 DNA sequence: TGTGCCAGCAGTTCGGGGGGAACTGAAGCTTTCTTT.

The CDR3 sequence: CASRAGVGNEQFF. The CDR3 DNA reads as TGTGCCAGCAGGGCGGGAGTAGGAAATGAGCAGTTCTTC. The chain has TRBV5-4 and TRBJ2-1, with 7 bases that match TRBD2. CDR1 is SGHNT, CDR2 YYREEE, per germline (reference sequence). CDR3 length: 13 residues. V lost 5 bases and J lost 7; bases outside the gene matches: 6.

The rearrangement links TRBV6-4 to TRBJ2-1, with a tentative D call TRBD1 (6 bases). This CDR3 contains 15 residues. From germline, CDR1 is MRHNA and CDR2 SNTAGT. The germline V and J ends were trimmed by 4 bases and 5 bases, with 15 bases remaining between them. The CDR3 sequence: CASSAQGPGHNEQFF. The DNA for the CDR3 is TGTGCCAGCAGTGCACAGGGCCCTGGCCACAATGAGCAGTTCTTC.

This clone is a singleton in its sample. This chain uses TRBV7-7 with TRBJ1-6, with D possibly being TRBD1 (5 bases). This CDR3 spans 13 amino acids. V gave up 1 base and J gave up 10 bases, with 8 bases separating them. The germline V gene encodes CDR1 SSHAT and CDR2 FNYEAQ (reference sequence). The CDR3 DNA sequence: TGTGCCAGCAGCTTAGGGGGCCACTCACCCCTCCACTTT. The encoded protein is CASSLGGHSPLHF.